This T cell receptor beta chain was captured by sequencing in a study of blood T cell repertoires in COVID-19. As for the study in general: The United States, Italy and Spain provided the acute and convalescent COVID-19 samples. T cells, B-cell-depleted T cells, or PBMCs supplied cDNA or gDNA.

In the original analysis: Estimation of nucleated cell counts relied on the amplification of reference gene primers. Clones were read by immunoSEQ multiplex PCR, and TCRdb kept only the in-frame ones, dropping some. V and J calls and clone size are those listed in that table; D and trimming were worked out from the DNA. The table records 250,000 to 300,000 clones, 80% to 90% of them present only once. The origin of this receptor is a woman aged 70 to 79 with acute or convalescent COVID-19. Sequences were obtained from peripheral blood.

The CDR3 reads CASSASGGTYNEQFF. CDR3 sequence (DNA): TGTGCCAGCAGTGCCAGCGGGGGGACCTACAATGAGCAGTTCTTC. This chain connects TRBV2 to TRBJ2-1, with 9 bases aligning to TRBD2. The CDR3 has 15 residues. After removal of 4 bases from V and 2 bases from J, the junction contained 3 bases not matched to a gene. From germline, CDR1 is SNHLY and CDR2 FYNNEI.